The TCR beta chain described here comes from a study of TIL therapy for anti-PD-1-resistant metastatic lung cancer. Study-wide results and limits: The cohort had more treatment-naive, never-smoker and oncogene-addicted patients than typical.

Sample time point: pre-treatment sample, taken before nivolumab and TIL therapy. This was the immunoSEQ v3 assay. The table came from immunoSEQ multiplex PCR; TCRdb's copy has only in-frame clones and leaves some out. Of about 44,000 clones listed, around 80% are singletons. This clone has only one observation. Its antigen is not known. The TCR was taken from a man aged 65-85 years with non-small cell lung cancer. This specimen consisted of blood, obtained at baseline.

The CDR3 sequence: CASSFNRNEQFF. The CDR3 region has the DNA TGTGCCAGCAGTTTTAATAGGAATGAGCAGTTCTTC. The chain combines TRBV27 with TRBJ2-1; no clear D. There are 12 residues in the CDR3. The V end was cut by 3 bases, the J end by 7 bases, with 7 bases between. CDR1 and CDR2 from the germline V gene are MNHEY and SMNVEV (reference sequence).